These 8 T cell receptor beta chains share one sample of origin, sequenced in a study of human thymus T cells. Sequencing used immunoSEQ multiplex PCR; TCRdb keeps in-frame clones, though not all of them. The profile shows roughly 130,000 clones, just under 95% of them singletons. Thymic resections from corrective heart surgery supplied the tissue. Sequencing was performed on thymus tissue. These receptors came from a boy in the first two years of life with a congenital heart defect but otherwise immunologically healthy.

This chain connects TRBV10-1 to TRBJ1-1, with a possible D match to TRBD1 (5 bases). V was shortened by 8 bases and J by 5 bases, with 12 bases between the two germline ends. The CDR3 is 12 residues long. The germline gives CDR1 WNHNN, CDR2 SYGVQD (reference sequence). The CDR3 nucleotides are TGCGCCAGCCAGGGCCCGGGAACTGAAGCTTTCTTT. This translates into CASQGPGTEAFF.

The chain has TRBV29-1 and TRBJ1-4, with D possibly TRBD1 on 5 matching bases. CDR1 and CDR2 (germline): SQVTM, ANQGSEA. The CDR3 length is 11 residues. CDR3 bases: TGCTCAGGGCGGGAGGCTGAAAAACTGTTTTTT. This encodes CSGREAEKLFF.

The chain combines TRBV5-4 with TRBJ2-5; 10 bases agree with TRBD2. This CDR3 region has 16 residues. Trimming cost V 0 bases and J 4 bases; bases outside gene matches: 6. Germline-derived CDR1 and CDR2 are SGHNT and YYREEE (reference sequence). This CDR3 reads CASSLGSSGGPETQYF. The CDR3 DNA reads as TGTGCCAGCAGCTTGGGTAGTAGCGGGGGGCCAGAGACCCAGTACTTC.

The rearrangement uses TRBV10-3 and TRBJ2-7; D gene uncertain. Germline V gene data show CDR1 as ENHRY and CDR2 as SYGVKD. The germline V and J ends were trimmed by 3 bases and 7 bases, with 7 bases remaining between them. This CDR3 has 11 amino acids. CDR3 in amino acids: CAISDPGEQYF. As DNA, the CDR3 is TGTGCCATCAGTGACCCCGGAGAGCAGTACTTC.

The genes are TRBV10-2 and TRBJ2-7; D possibly corresponds to TRBD1 (6 bases). Between the trimmed V and J ends, which lost 5 bases and 5 bases, there was a span of 13 bases. The germline V gene encodes CDR1 WSHSY and CDR2 SAAADI. This CDR3 is 13 amino acids long. The CDR3 spells CASSLPGHHEQYF. The CDR3 region has the DNA TGCGCCAGCAGTTTACCGGGACACCACGAGCAGTACTTC.

As for this clone: One end of the junction is discordant with germline, which a read error may explain. The chain couples TRBV7-2 to TRBJ2-5; 7 bases map to TRBD2. The CDR3 extends over 13 amino acids. CDR1 SGHTA and CDR2 FQGNSA come from the germline V gene. This CDR3 is CAQGEGGRETQYF. In DNA, the CDR3 is TGCGCCCAGGGAGAGGGAGGGCGAGAGACCCAGTACTTC.

V and J are TRBV11-2 and TRBJ1-2; D might be TRBD1 (5 bases). Per germline, CDR1 SGHAT and CDR2 FQNNGV. CDR3 size: 12 residues. Trimming cost V 4 bases and J 12 bases, with 15 bases left between them. In DNA, the CDR3 is TGTGCCAGCAGCTCATCCCGGGGGTGGGACACCTTC. It yields the protein CASSSSRGWDTF.

This clone was seen only once. The rearrangement uses TRBV18 and TRBJ1-4; 11 nucleotides match TRBD1. Unmatched junction bases numbered 5, after V lost 4 bases and J lost 1 base. The CDR3 loop spans 17 amino acids. The germline V gene encodes CDR1 KGHSH and CDR2 LQKENI. The CDR3 DNA is TGTGCCAGCTCACTGGACAGGGGGCCGGAAACTAATGAAAAACTGTTTTTT. Its protein product is CASSLDRGPETNEKLFF.